The present T cell receptor (beta chain) was sequenced within a study of T cell responses to AZD1222 COVID-19 vaccine. Study as a whole: Combined were second doses at about 4 or about 12 weeks. Study observations and caveats: White British people made up most donors, females outnumbered males, and clonal diversity was possibly underestimated. Within unmutated variant regions lay the reported targets of nearly half of spike-specific TCRs. Two AZD1222 administrations were followed by greater Spike-specific TCR breadth and depth.

Note on this clone: Its specificity is not known.

Assay used: immunoSEQ multiplex PCR; TCRdb lists only in-frame clones, some missing. The table has more than 100,000 clones, roughly nine tenths seen once; the top ten hold about 10%. The CDR3 contains 15 residues. Trimming took off 7 bases at V and 1 base at J, with 13 bases between the two ends. Germline CDR1 MNHEY, CDR2 SMNVEV (reference sequence). The gene calls are TRBV27 and TRBJ2-2; D unclear. The clonotype comes from an adult in good health. This specimen consisted of peripheral blood, obtained on day 0 of AZD1222 vaccination. CDR3: CASKSPHRNTGELFF. In nucleotides, the CDR3 is TGTGCCAGCAAGAGTCCCCACAGGAACACCGGGGAGCTGTTTTTT.